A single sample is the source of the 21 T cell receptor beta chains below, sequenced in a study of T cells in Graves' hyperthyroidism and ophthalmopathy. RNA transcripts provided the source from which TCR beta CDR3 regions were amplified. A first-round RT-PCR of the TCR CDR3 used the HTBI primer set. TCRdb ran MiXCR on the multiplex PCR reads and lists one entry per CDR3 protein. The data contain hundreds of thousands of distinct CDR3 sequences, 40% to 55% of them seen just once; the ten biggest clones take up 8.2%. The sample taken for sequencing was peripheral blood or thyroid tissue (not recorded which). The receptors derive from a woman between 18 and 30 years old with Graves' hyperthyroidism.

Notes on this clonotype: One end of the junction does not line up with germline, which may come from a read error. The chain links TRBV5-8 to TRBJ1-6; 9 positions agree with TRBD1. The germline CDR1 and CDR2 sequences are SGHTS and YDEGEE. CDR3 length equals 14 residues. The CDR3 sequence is CASSEGQGQSPPHF. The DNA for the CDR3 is TGTGCCAGCAGCGAGGGACAGGGTCAATCACCCCCCCACTTT.

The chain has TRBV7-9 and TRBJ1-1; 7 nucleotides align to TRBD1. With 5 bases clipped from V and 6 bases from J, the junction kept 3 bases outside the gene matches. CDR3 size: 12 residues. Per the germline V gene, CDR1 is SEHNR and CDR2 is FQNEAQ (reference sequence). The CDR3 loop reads CASSQGGPEAFF. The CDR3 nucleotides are TGTGCCAGCAGCCAGGGGGGCCCTGAAGCTTTCTTT. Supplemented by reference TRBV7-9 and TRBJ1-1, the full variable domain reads DTGVSQNPRHKITKRGQNVTFRCDPISEHNRLYWYRQTLGQGPEFLTYFQNEAQLEKSRLLSDRFSAERPKGSFSTLEIQRTEQGDSAMYLCASSQGGPEAFFGQGTRLTVV.

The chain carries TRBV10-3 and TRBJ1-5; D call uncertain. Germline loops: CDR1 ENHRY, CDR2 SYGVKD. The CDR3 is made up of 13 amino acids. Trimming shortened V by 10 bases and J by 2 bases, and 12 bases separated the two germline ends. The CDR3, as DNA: TGTGCCAATCGGACGCATGGCAATCAGCCCCAGCATTTT. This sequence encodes CANRTHGNQPQHF.

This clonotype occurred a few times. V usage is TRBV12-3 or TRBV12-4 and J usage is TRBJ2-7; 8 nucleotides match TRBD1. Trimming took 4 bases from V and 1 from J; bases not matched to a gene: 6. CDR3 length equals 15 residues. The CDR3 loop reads CASSSGQGQSYEQYF. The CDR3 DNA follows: TGTGCCAGCAGTTCCGGACAGGGTCAATCCTACGAGCAGTACTTC.

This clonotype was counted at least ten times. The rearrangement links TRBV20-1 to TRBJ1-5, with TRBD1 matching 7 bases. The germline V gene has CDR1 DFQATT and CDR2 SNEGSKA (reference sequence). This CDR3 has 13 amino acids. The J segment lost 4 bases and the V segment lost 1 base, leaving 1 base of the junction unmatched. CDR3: CSARGDSNQPQHF. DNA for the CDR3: TGCAGTGCTAGAGGGGACAGTAATCAGCCCCAGCATTTT.

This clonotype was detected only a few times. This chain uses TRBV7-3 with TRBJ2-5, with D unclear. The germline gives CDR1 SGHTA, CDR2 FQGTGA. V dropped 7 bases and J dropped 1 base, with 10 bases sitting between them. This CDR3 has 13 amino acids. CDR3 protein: CASKSPVQETQYF. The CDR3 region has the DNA TGTGCCAGCAAATCCCCAGTCCAAGAGACCCAGTACTTC.

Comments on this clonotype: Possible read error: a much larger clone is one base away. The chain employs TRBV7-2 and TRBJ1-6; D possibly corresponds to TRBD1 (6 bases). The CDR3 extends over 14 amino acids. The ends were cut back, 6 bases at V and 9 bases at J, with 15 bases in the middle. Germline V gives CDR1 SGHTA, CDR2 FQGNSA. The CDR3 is CASRRTGTGSPLHF. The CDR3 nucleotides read TGTGCCAGCAGACGTACAGGGACGGGTTCACCCCTCCACTTT.

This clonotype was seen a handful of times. This CDR3 reads CSTSSVTRQYF. The CDR3, as DNA: TGCAGTACTTCTAGCGTCACTCGACAGTACTTC. The gene calls are TRBV20-1 and TRBJ2-7, with D possibly being TRBD2 (6 bases). Germline loops: CDR1 DFQATT, CDR2 SNEGSKA (reference sequence). V dropped 8 bases and J dropped 10 bases, with 18 bases sitting between them. The CDR3 spans 11 residues.

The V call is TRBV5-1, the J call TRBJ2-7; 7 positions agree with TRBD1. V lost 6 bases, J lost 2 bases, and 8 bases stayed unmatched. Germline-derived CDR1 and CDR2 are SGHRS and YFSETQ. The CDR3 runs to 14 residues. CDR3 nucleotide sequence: TGCGCCAGCACCTATTCTCAGGGGGCCTACGAGCAGTACTTC. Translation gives CASTYSQGAYEQYF. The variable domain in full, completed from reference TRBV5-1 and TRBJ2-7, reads KAGVTQTPRYLIKTRGQQVTLSCSPISGHRSVSWYQQTPGQGLQFLFEYFSETQRNKGNFPGRFSGRQFSNSRSEMNVSTLELGDSALYLCASTYSQGAYEQYFGPGTRLTVT.

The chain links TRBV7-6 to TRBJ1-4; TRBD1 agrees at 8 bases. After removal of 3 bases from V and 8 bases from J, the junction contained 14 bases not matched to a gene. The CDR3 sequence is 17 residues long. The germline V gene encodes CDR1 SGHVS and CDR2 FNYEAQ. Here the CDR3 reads CASSFPVVTGGKEKLFF. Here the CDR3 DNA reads TGTGCCAGCAGCTTTCCGGTGGTTACAGGGGGTAAAGAAAAACTGTTTTTT.

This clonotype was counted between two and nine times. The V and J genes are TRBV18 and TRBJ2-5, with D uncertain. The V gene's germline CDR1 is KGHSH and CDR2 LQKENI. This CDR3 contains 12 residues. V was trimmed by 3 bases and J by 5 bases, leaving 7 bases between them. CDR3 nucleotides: TGTGCCAGCTCACCGGGATTGGAGACCCAGTACTTC. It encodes CASSPGLETQYF. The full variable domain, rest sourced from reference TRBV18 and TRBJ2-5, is NAGVMQNPRHLVRRRGQEARLRCSPMKGHSHVYWYRQLPEEGLKFMVYLQKENIIDESGMPKERFSAEFPKEGPSILRIQQVVRGDSAAYFCASSPGLETQYFGPGTRLLVL.

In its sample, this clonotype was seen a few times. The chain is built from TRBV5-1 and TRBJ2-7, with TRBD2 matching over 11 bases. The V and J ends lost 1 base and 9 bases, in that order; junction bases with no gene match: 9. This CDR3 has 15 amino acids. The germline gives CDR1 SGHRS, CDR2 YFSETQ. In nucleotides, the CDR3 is TGCGCCAGCAGCTTGACACCGGGACTAGCGGAGCCGCAGTACTTC. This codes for CASSLTPGLAEPQYF.

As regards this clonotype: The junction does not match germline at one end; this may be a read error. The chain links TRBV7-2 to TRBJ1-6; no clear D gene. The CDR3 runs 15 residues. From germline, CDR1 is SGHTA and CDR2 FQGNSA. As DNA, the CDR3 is TGCGCCAGCAGCCAAGGGCCCACCATCAATTCACCCCTCCACTTT. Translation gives CASSQGPTINSPLHF.

The CDR3 region has the DNA TGCGCCAGCAGCCAAGTTGTAGGGGTTTGGGGCTACACCTTC. Residues: CASSQVVGVWGYTF. This rearrangement joins TRBV5-1 to TRBJ1-2, with D perhaps matching TRBD1 (5 bases). The CDR3 loop spans 14 amino acids. The germline V gene has CDR1 SGHRS and CDR2 YFSETQ. Trimming stripped 4 bases from V and 8 bases from J, with 18 bases between.

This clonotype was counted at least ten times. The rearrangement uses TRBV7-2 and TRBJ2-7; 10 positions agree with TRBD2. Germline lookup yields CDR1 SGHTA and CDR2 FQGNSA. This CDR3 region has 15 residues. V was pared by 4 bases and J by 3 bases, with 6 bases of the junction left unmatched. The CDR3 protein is CASSSFSSGSYEQYF. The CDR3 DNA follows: TGTGCCAGCAGCTCCTTCTCTAGCGGGAGCTACGAGCAGTACTTC. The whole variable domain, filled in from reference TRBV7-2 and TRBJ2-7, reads GAGVSQSPSNKVTEKGKDVELRCDPISGHTALYWYRQSLGQGLEFLIYFQGNSAPDKSGLPSDRFSAERTGGSVSTLTIQRTQQEDSAVYLCASSSFSSGSYEQYFGPGTRLTVT.

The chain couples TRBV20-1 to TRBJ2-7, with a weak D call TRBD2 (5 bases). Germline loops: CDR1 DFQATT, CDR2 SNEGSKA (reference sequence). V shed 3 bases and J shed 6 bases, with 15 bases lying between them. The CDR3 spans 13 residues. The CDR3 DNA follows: TGCAGTGCTAGGGGTCTTCGGGGTGGCGAGCAGTACTTC. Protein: CSARGLRGGEQYF.

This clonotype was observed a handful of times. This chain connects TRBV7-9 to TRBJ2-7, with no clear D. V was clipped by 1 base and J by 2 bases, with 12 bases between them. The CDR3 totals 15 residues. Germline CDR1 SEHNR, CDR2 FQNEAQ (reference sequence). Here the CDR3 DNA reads TGTGCCAGCAGCTTAGAGTGGGCTTTGACCTACGAGCAGTACTTC. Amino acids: CASSLEWALTYEQYF.

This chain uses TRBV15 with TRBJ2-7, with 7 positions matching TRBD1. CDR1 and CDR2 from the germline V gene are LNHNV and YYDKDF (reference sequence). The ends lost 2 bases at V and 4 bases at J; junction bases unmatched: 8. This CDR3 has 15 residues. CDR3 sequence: CATSRYRGLWYEQYF. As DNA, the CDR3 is TGTGCCACCAGCAGATACAGGGGCCTATGGTACGAGCAGTACTTC.

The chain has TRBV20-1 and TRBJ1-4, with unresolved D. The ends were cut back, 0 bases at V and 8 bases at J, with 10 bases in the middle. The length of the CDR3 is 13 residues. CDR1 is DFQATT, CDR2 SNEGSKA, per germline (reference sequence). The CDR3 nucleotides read TGCAGTGCTAGAGAAAGAACTTCCGAAAAACTGTTTTTT. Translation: CSARERTSEKLFF.

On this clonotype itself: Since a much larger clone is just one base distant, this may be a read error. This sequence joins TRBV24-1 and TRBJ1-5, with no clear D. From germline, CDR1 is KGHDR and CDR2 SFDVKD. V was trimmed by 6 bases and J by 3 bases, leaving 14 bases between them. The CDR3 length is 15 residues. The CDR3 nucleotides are TGTGCCACCAGTCAGGCCGGGCTAATCAATCAGCCCCAGCATTTT. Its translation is CATSQAGLINQPQHF.

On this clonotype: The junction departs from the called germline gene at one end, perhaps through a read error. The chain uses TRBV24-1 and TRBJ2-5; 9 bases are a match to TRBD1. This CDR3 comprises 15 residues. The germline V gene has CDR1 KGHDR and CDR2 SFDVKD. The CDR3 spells CASSDRTGDQETQYF. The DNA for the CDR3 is TGTGCCAGCAGTGACCGGACAGGGGACCAAGAGACCCAGTACTTC.